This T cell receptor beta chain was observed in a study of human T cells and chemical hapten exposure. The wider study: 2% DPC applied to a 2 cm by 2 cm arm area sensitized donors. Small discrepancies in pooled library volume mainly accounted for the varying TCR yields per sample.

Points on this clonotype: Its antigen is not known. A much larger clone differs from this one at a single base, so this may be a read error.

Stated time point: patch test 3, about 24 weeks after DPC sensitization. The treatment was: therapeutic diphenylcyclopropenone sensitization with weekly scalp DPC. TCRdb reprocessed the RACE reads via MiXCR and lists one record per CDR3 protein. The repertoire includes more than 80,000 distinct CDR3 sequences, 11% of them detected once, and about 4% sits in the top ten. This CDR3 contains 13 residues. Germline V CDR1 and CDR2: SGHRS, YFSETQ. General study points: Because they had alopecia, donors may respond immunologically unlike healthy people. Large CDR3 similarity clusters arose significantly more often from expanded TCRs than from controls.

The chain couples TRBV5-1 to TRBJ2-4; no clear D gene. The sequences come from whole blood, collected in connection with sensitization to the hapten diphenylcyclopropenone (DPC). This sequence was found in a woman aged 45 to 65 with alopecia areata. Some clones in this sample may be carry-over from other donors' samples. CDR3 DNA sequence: TGCGCCAGCAGCTTGGGGGAAGGAAACATTCGGTACTTC. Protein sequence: CASSLGEGNIRYF.